This TCR beta chain was observed in a study of shared clonotypes between healthy human individuals. Naive CD45RA+ and memory CD45RA-negative subsets were split from CD4+ cells. In the case of this clone: Its antigen is unidentified.

This CDR3 is 15 amino acids long. The germline V gene encodes CDR1 SGHVS and CDR2 FQNEAQ. V was shortened by 5 bases and J by 1 base, with 11 bases between the two germline ends. Study-wide results and limits: Researchers sampled only blood; tissue repertoires likely differ. The genetic and exposure-history diversity represented was limited by few donors.

Deep was the level used in running the assay. Measured with immunoSEQ multiplex PCR; TCRdb has only the in-frame clones, and not every one. In the table there are hundreds of thousands of clones, about three quarters of which are singletons. J is TRBJ2-2 and V is TRBV7-8; D not resolved. This clonotype was obtained from a woman between 25 and 40 years old in good health. Material for sequencing was memory CD4+ T cells sorted from blood. Subset given: CD45RA-negative fraction. In DNA form, the CDR3 reads TGTGCCAGCAGCCCCGACGGCCGGAACACCGGGGAGCTGTTTTTT. Translating gives CASSPDGRNTGELFF.